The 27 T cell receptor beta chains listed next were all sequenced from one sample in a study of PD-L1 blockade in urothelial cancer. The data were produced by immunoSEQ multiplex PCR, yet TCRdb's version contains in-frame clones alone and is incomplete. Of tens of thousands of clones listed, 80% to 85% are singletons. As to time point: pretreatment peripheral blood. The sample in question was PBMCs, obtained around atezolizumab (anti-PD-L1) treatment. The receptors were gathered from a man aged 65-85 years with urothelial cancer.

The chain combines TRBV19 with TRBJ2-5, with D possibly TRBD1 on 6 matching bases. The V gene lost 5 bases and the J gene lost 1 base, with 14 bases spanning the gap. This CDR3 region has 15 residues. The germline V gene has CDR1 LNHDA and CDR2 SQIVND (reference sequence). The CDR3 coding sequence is TGTGCCAGTAGTGTTCAGGGGCACATCCAAGAGACCCAGTACTTC. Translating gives CASSVQGHIQETQYF.

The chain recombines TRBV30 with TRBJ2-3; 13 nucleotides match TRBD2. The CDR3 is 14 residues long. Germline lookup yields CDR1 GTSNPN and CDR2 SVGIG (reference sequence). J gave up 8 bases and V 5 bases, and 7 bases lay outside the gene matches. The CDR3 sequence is CAWGLAGALGTQYF. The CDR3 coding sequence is TGTGCCTGGGGACTAGCGGGAGCCCTCGGTACGCAGTATTTT.

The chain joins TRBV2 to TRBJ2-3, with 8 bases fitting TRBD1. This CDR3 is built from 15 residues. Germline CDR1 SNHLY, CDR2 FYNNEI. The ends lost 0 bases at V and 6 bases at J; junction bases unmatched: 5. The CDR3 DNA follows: TGTGCCAGCAGTGAAGCCAGGGGGCCATCGGATACGCAGTATTTT. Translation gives CASSEARGPSDTQYF.

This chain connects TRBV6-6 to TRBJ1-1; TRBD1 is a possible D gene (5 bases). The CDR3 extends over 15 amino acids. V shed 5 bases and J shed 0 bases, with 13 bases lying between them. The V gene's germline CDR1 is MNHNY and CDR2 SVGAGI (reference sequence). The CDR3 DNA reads TGTGCCAGCAGTCAACCCGGGGGAATGAACACTGAAGCTTTCTTT. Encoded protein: CASSQPGGMNTEAFF.

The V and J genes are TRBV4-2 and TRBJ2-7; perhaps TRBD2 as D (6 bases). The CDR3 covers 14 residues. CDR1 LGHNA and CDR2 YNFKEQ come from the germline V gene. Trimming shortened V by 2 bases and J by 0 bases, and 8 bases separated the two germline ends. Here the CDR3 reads CASSQRGSSYEQYF. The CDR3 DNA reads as TGTGCCAGCAGCCAACGGGGGAGCTCCTACGAGCAGTACTTC.

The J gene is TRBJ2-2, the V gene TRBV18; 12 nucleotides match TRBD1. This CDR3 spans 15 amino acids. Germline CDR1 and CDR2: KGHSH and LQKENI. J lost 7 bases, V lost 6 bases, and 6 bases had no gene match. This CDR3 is CASSPGQGASGELFF. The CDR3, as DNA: TGTGCCAGCTCCCCGGGACAGGGGGCGAGCGGGGAGCTGTTTTTT.

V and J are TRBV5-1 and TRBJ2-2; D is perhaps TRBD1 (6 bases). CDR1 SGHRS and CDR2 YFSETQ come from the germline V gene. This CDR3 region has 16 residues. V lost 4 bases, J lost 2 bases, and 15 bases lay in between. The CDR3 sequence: CASSKIATGNTGELFF. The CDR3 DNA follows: TGCGCCAGCAGCAAAATAGCGACAGGAAACACCGGGGAGCTGTTTTTT.

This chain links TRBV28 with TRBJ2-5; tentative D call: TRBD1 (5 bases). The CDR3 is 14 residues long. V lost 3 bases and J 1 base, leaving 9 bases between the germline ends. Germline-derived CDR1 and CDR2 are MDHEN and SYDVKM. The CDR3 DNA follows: TGTGCCAGCAGTTTCCAGGACATCCAAGAGACCCAGTACTTC. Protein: CASSFQDIQETQYF.

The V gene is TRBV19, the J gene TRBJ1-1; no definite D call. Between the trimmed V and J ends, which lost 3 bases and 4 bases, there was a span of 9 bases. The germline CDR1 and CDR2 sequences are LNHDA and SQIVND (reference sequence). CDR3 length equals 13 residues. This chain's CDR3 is CASSIAAGTEAFF. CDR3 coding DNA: TGTGCCAGTAGTATTGCAGCGGGCACTGAAGCTTTCTTT.

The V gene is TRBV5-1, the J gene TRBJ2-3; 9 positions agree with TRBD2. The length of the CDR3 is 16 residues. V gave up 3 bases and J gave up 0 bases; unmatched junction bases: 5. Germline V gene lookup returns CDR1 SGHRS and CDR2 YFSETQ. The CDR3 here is CASSSGLAASTDTQYF. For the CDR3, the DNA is TGCGCCAGCAGCTCGGGACTAGCAGCTAGCACAGATACGCAGTATTTT. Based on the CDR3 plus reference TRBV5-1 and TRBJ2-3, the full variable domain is KAGVTQTPRYLIKTRGQQVTLSCSPISGHRSVSWYQQTPGQGLQFLFEYFSETQRNKGNFPGRFSGRQFSNSRSEMNVSTLELGDSALYLCASSSGLAASTDTQYFGPGTRLTVL.

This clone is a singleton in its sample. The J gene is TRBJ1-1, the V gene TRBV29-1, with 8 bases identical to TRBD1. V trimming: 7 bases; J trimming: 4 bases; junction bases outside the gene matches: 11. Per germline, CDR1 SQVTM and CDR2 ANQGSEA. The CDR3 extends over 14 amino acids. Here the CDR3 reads CSGGQGPRGTEAFF. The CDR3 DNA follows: TGCAGCGGCGGACAGGGCCCCCGGGGCACTGAAGCTTTCTTT.

CDR3 sequence reads: CASSFAGLRGIYNEQFF. DNA of the CDR3: TGCGCCAGCAGCTTCGCGGGGCTGCGGGGAATCTACAATGAGCAGTTCTTC. The V call is TRBV5-1, the J call TRBJ2-1, with D possibly TRBD2 on 6 matching bases. Between the trimmed V and J ends, which lost 2 bases and 3 bases, there was a span of 18 bases. Germline V gives CDR1 SGHRS, CDR2 YFSETQ. The CDR3 covers 17 residues. Complete variable domain (other parts from reference TRBV5-1 and TRBJ2-1): KAGVTQTPRYLIKTRGQQVTLSCSPISGHRSVSWYQQTPGQGLQFLFEYFSETQRNKGNFPGRFSGRQFSNSRSEMNVSTLELGDSALYLCASSFAGLRGIYNEQFFGPGTRLTVL.

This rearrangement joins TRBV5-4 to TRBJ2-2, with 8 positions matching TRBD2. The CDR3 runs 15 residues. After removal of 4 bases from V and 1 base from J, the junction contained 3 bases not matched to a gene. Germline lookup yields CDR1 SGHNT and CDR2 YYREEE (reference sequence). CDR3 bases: TGTGCCAGCAGCCTCGGGGGGGTGAACACCGGGGAGCTGTTTTTT. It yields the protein CASSLGGVNTGELFF.

This CDR3 is CASSLSARSTDTQYF. As DNA, the CDR3 is TGTGCCAGCAGTTTATCTGCTAGGAGCACAGATACGCAGTATTTT. The V call is TRBV27, the J call TRBJ2-3; D is undetermined. The CDR3 spans 15 residues. Trimming left V 0 bases short and J 0 bases short, with 7 bases between. Germline V lookup: CDR1 MNHEY, CDR2 SMNVEV (reference sequence).

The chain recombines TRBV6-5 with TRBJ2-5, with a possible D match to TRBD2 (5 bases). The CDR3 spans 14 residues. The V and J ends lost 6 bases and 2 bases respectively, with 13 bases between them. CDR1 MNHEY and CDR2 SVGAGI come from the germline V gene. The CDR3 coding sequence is TGTGCCAGCAGCTATTCCTCGGGACAAGAGACCCAGTACTTC. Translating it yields CASSYSSGQETQYF.

CDR3 loop: CASSWGQNQPQHF. The CDR3 DNA sequence: TGTGCCAGTAGTTGGGGACAGAATCAGCCCCAGCATTTT. This sequence joins TRBV19 and TRBJ1-5, with 7 bases aligning to TRBD1. The J segment lost 4 bases and the V segment lost 5 bases, leaving 2 bases of the junction unmatched. The CDR3 runs to 13 residues. Germline CDR1 and CDR2: LNHDA and SQIVND (reference sequence).

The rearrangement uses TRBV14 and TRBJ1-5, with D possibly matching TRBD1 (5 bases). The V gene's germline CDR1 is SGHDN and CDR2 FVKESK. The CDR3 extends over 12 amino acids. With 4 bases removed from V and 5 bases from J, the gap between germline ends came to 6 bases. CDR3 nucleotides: TGTGCCAGCAGCCTAGGGGATCAGCCCCAGCATTTT. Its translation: CASSLGDQPQHF.

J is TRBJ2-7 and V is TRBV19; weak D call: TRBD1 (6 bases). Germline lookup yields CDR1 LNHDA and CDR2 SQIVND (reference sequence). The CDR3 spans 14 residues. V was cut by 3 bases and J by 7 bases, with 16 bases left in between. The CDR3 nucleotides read TGTGCCAGTAGTATGGGACAAGGGGGAAGGGAGCAGTACTTC. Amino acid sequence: CASSMGQGGREQYF.

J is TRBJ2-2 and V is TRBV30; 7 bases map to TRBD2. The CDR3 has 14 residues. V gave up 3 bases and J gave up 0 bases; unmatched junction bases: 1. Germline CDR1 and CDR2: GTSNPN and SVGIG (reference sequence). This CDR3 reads CAWSGLANTGELFF. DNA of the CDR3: TGTGCCTGGAGCGGACTAGCGAACACCGGGGAGCTGTTTTTT.

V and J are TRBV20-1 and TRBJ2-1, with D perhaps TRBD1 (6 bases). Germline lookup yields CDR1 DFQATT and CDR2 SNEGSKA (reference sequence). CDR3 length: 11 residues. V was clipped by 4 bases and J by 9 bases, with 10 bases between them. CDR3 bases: TGCAGTGCTAACACAGGGTTTGAGCAGTTCTTC. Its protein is CSANTGFEQFF.

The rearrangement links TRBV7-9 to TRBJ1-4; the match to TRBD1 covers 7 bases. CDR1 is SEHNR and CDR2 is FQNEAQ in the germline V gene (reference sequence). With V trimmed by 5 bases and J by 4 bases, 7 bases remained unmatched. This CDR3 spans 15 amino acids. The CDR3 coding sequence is TGTGCCAGCAGCGCCCGGGACAGCTTTAATGAAAAACTGTTTTTT. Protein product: CASSARDSFNEKLFF.

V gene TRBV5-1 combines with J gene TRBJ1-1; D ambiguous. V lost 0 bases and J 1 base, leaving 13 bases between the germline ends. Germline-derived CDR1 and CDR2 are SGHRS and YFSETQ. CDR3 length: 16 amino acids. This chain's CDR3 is CASSLEGGPGNTEAFF. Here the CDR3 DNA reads TGCGCCAGCAGCTTGGAAGGAGGTCCTGGGAACACTGAAGCTTTCTTT.

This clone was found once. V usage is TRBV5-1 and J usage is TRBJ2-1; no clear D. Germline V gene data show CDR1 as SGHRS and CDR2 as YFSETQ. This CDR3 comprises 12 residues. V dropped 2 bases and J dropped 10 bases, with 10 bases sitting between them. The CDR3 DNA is TGCGCCAGCAGCTTAAGCTTTTACGAGCAGTTCTTC. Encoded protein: CASSLSFYEQFF. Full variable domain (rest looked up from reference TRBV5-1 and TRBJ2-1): KAGVTQTPRYLIKTRGQQVTLSCSPISGHRSVSWYQQTPGQGLQFLFEYFSETQRNKGNFPGRFSGRQFSNSRSEMNVSTLELGDSALYLCASSLSFYEQFFGPGTRLTVL.

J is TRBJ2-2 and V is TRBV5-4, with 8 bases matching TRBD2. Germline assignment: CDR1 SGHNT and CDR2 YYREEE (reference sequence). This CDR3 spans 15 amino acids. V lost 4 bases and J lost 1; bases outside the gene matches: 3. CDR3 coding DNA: TGTGCCAGCAGCCATAGCGGGATGAACACCGGGGAGCTGTTTTTT. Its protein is CASSHSGMNTGELFF.

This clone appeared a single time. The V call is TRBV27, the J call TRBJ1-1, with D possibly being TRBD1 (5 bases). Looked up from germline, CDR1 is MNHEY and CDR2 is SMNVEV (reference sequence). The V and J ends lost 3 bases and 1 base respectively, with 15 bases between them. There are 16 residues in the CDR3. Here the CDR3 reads CASSFSGPPRNTEAFF. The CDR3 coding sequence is TGTGCCAGCAGTTTTTCAGGGCCACCTCGGAACACTGAAGCTTTCTTT.

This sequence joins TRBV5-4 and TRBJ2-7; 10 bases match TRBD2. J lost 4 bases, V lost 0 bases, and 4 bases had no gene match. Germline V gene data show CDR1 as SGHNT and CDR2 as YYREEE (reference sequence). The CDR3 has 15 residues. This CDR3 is CASSLGLAGVYEQYF. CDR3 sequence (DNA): TGTGCCAGCAGCTTGGGGCTAGCGGGAGTATACGAGCAGTACTTC. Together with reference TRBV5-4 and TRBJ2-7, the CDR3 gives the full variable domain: ETGVTQSPTHLIKTRGQQVTLRCSSQSGHNTVSWYQQALGQGPQFIFQYYREEENGRGNFPPRFSGLQFPNYSSELNVNALELDDSALYLCASSLGLAGVYEQYFGPGTRLTVT.

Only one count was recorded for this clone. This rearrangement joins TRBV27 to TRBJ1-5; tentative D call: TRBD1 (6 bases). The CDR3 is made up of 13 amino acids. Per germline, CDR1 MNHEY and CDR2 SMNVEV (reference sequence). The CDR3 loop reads CVQGPLGNQPQHF. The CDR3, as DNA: TGTGTACAGGGACCTTTGGGCAATCAGCCCCAGCATTTT.